A single sample gave rise to the 17 T cell receptor beta chains below, sequenced in a study of breast tumors, draining lymph nodes, adjacent tissues. Samples came from axillary lymph nodes draining the breast cancer. TCRdb analysed the multiplex PCR reads with MiXCR anew, one entry per CDR3 protein. The table records approximately 280,000 distinct CDR3 sequences, around 30% of them present only once. Material for sequencing was axillary lymph node tissue. The origin of the receptors is a female donor with breast cancer. Some clones in this sample may be carry-over from other donors' samples.

This clonotype has a single count. The chain joins TRBV7-6 to TRBJ2-7; TRBD2 agrees at 7 bases. In germline, CDR1 is SGHVS, CDR2 FNYEAQ. The CDR3 totals 15 residues. In nucleotides, the CDR3 is TGTGCTAGCCGGCTAGCGGTATTAAGCTCCTACGAGCAGTACTTC. Protein product: CASRLAVLSSYEQYF.

V is TRBV2 and J is TRBJ1-1; D call uncertain. CDR3 length: 14 amino acids. V lost 2 bases and J 1 base, leaving 8 bases between the germline ends. Germline V lookup: CDR1 SNHLY, CDR2 FYNNEI. In DNA form, the CDR3 reads TGTGCCAGCAGTGAAAGGGAGGCGAACACTGAAGCTTTCTTT. Translating gives CASSEREANTEAFF.

This clonotype was seen many times. The chain has TRBV12-3 or TRBV12-4 and TRBJ1-3; no clear D. The CDR3 consists of 12 residues. V lost 7 bases, J lost 0 bases, and 4 bases lay in between. For the CDR3, the DNA is TGTGCCAGCACCCTCTCTGGAAACACCATATATTTT. It codes for CASTLSGNTIYF.

This clonotype was counted ten times or more. Here the CDR3 DNA reads TGTGCCAGCAGTTACGACAGGGGGCGAATAAATTCACCCCTCCACTTT. Translated, it gives CASSYDRGRINSPLHF. The chain combines TRBV6-6 with TRBJ1-6, with 10 nucleotides matching TRBD1. The CDR3 length is 16 residues. Per germline, CDR1 MNHNY and CDR2 SVGAGI (reference sequence). V trimming: 2 bases; J trimming: 7 bases; junction bases outside the gene matches: 5.

This clonotype was counted only a few times. This chain uses TRBV28 with TRBJ1-5, with D maybe TRBD1 (5 bases). CDR1 is MDHEN, CDR2 SYDVKM, per germline. The CDR3 consists of 14 residues. Trimming removed 1 base from V and 4 bases from J, with 8 bases in between. As DNA, the CDR3 is TGTGCCAGCAGTTTATCAGGGTTTAATCAGCCCCAGCATTTT. It encodes CASSLSGFNQPQHF.

The sample holds a few counts of this clonotype. A much larger clone sits a single nucleotide away, making a read error possible. The chain links TRBV20-1 to TRBJ1-4; tentatively, D is TRBD1 (6 bases). CDR1 is DFQATT, CDR2 SNEGSKA, per germline (reference sequence). CDR3 length: 13 residues. The DNA of the CDR3 is TGCAGTGCTACAGCACAGGGTAATGAAACACTGTTTTTT. As protein: CSATAQGNETLFF.

This clonotype has a count of ten or more. The chain uses TRBV6-2 or TRBV6-3 and TRBJ2-5, with TRBD1 identical over 10 bases. V was pared by 0 bases and J by 6 bases, with 4 bases of the junction left unmatched. The CDR3 contains 15 residues. Germline-derived CDR1 and CDR2 are MNHEY and SVGEGT. The CDR3 nucleotides are TGTGCCAGCAGTTACTCGACAGGGGGCCATCAGACCCAGTACTTC. It translates to CASSYSTGGHQTQYF.

This clonotype was picked up many times. This sequence joins TRBV5-1 and TRBJ2-1; 11 bases match TRBD1. CDR1 and CDR2 (germline): SGHRS, YFSETQ. The CDR3 is 16 residues long. With 0 bases clipped from V and 4 bases from J, the junction kept 3 bases outside the gene matches. The CDR3 DNA reads as TGCGCCAGCAGCTTGGACGGACAGGGGGCGTACAATGAGCAGTTCTTC. This gives the protein CASSLDGQGAYNEQFF.

The V and J genes are TRBV4-3 and TRBJ2-1, with D maybe TRBD2 (5 bases). The V and J ends lost 0 bases and 9 bases respectively, with 15 bases between them. Germline V gives CDR1 LGHNA, CDR2 YSLEER. The CDR3 consists of 15 residues. CDR3 loop: CASSQERTEYAEQFF. The CDR3 nucleotides read TGCGCCAGCAGCCAAGAAAGGACTGAGTACGCTGAGCAGTTCTTC.

The DNA of the CDR3 is TGTGCCGGCGCGAAGCGGGAGATAAGGGCCTACAATGAGCAGTTCTTC. Translating gives CAGAKREIRAYNEQFF. The V call is TRBV10-3, the J call TRBJ2-1, with 8 bases identical to TRBD2. Germline trimming cut 11 bases from V and 2 bases from J; bases unmatched to any gene: 14. The CDR3 spans 16 residues. Germline V gene data show CDR1 as ENHRY and CDR2 as SYGVKD.

This clonotype showed up many times. The chain joins TRBV20-1 to TRBJ2-1; 11 nucleotides align to TRBD2. Per the germline V gene, CDR1 is DFQATT and CDR2 is SNEGSKA (reference sequence). This CDR3 comprises 13 residues. Germline trimming cut 7 bases from V and 7 bases from J; bases unmatched to any gene: 6. The CDR3 sequence: CSGTSGSQNEQFF. DNA of the CDR3: TGCAGTGGAACTAGCGGGAGTCAGAATGAGCAGTTCTTC.

On this clonotype: A much larger clone sits a single nucleotide away, making a read error possible. The genes are TRBV20-1 and TRBJ2-1; 9 positions agree with TRBD2. The trim removed 5 bases at V and 7 bases at J, leaving 18 bases unmatched. This CDR3 is 17 amino acids long. Germline V gene lookup returns CDR1 DFQATT and CDR2 SNEGSKA (reference sequence). The CDR3 DNA sequence: TGCAGTGCTGCTGGTGGGCCTAGCGGGATGGAGGGGAATGAGCAGTTCTTC. Protein product: CSAAGGPSGMEGNEQFF.

The chain combines TRBV20-1 with TRBJ1-5; D ambiguous. The CDR3 has 10 amino acids. Trimming stripped 7 bases from V and 5 bases from J, with 6 bases between. Germline CDR1 reads DFQATT; CDR2 reads SNEGSKA (reference sequence). The CDR3 coding sequence is TGCAGTGGTGTAGATCAGCCCCAGCATTTT. Its protein product is CSGVDQPQHF.

This clonotype was detected ten times or more. The genes are TRBV9 and TRBJ2-3, with TRBD2 identical over 13 bases. V shed 1 base, J shed 5 bases, and the junction held 1 base outside the gene matches. The V gene's germline CDR1 is SGDLS and CDR2 YYNGEE. This CDR3 is built from 15 residues. The chain's CDR3 is CASSVRLAGGDTQYF. CDR3 DNA: TGTGCCAGCAGCGTAAGACTAGCGGGAGGAGATACGCAGTATTTT.

In its sample, this clonotype was seen a few times. The gene calls are TRBV27 and TRBJ1-2, with a tentative D call TRBD1 (5 bases). From germline, CDR1 is MNHEY and CDR2 SMNVEV (reference sequence). Trimming took off 6 bases at V and 2 bases at J, with 13 bases between the two ends. The CDR3 sequence is 14 residues long. For the CDR3, the DNA is TGTGCCAGCAGCAGTGGGAGGGGAAACTATGGCTACACCTTC. Amino acids: CASSSGRGNYGYTF.

The sample holds many counts of this clonotype. This chain connects TRBV12-3 or TRBV12-4 to TRBJ2-5; unclear D gene. The CDR3 consists of 15 residues. V was trimmed by 1 base and J by 2 bases, leaving 11 bases between them. The chain's CDR3 is CASSLGVAPQETQYF. The CDR3 nucleotides read TGTGCCAGCAGTTTAGGCGTGGCACCACAAGAGACCCAGTACTTC.

This clonotype appeared a few times. The missing conserved phenylalanine or tryptophan at the end of this CDR3 makes a read error likely. Because the CDR3's place on the DNA is in doubt, the DNA is left out and the CDR3 is given as listed by TCRdb. V and J are TRBV5-6 and TRBJ2-7; the table gives TRBD1 as D, unverified against the DNA. Germline-derived CDR1 and CDR2 are SGHDT and YYEEEE. Including both end residues, the CDR3 is 11 amino acids long. The CDR3 region is CASSLGPADPL.